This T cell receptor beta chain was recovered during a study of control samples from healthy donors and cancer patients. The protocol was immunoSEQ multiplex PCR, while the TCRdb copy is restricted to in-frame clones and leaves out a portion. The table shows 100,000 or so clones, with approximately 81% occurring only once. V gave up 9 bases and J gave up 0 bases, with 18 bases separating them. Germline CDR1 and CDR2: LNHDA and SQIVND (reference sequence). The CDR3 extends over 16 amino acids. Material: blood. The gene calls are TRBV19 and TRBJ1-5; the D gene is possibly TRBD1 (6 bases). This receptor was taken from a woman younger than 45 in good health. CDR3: CASNYMGGHSNQPQHF. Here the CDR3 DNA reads TGTGCCAGCAATTACATGGGGGGACATAGCAATCAGCCCCAGCATTTT.